This record covers a single T cell receptor beta chain. This clonotype was counted ten times or more. Its antigen has not been determined. No base-level quality is on record; no much larger clone is a single base apart. The data belong to a study of T-cell reconstitution after alpha-beta-depleted transplantation in children (dated by TCRdb to between 2015 and 2016). Background for the entire study: Using TCR repertoire profiling, the study followed T-cell immune reconstitution in a quantitative way in children after TCRalphabeta/CD19-depleted allogeneic hematopoietic cell transplantation.

Library preparation employed PCR. The sequencer listed for this sample is Illumina HiSeq 2500. To normalize quantification of the TCRbeta repertoire, the TCR libraries were built with molecular barcoding that relied on unique molecular identifiers. TCRdb ran its own pipeline on the public reads, namely fastp trimming at Q25 and MiXCR clone calling, and kept in-frame beta chains. CDR3 protein duplicates are merged, each entry listing the most common genes and DNA. Across this sample there are 260,000 or so distinct CDR3 sequences, with 12% seen only once. The ten largest account for approximately 2.9% of the sample. The CDR3 contains 13 residues, cysteine and phenylalanine counted. Only the CDR3 DNA is retained, 39 bases long and in frame from the first base. The germline V gene encodes CDR1 SQVTM and CDR2 ANQGSEA. The V end loses 4 bases and the J end loses 3 bases, and a stretch of 12 bases separates them.

The source is a human donor who donated a stem cell graft to a child with acute lymphoblastic leukemia. Material: PBMCs from the stem cell graft donor, obtained from the stem cell graft. The chain joins TRBV29-1 to TRBJ2-5, with TRBD2 tentatively as D gene (6 bases match). The DNA sequence reads TGCAGCGTTGGCGGGGTGGGGAAAGAGACCCAGTACTTC. Its protein is CSVGGVGKETQYF.